These 21 T cell receptor beta chains originate from one sample sequenced in a study of molecular identifiers for immune sequencing clone quantification. MiXCR, run by TCRdb on the PCR reads, gives a single entry per CDR3 protein. Counted here are about 500,000 distinct CDR3 sequences, under 30% occurring once; the ten biggest clones make up 0.76%. Sequencing was done on a sample of naive CD8+ T cells from blood, with Jurkat cell RNA spiked in. The sample's subset: FACS-sorted CD8+CD4-CCR7+CD45RA+ naive T cells. Source of these receptors: a human donor in good health. Some libraries in this study had Jurkat cell RNA spiked in.

This clonotype was observed a few times. The V call is TRBV7-8, the J call TRBJ1-4; possibly TRBD1 for D (5 bases). The CDR3 is 17 amino acids. V lost 5 bases, J lost 3 bases, and 19 bases lay in between. Germline V gene lookup returns CDR1 SGHVS and CDR2 FQNEAQ. The CDR3 region is CASSRTPARQSNEKLFF. The CDR3 nucleotides read TGTGCCAGCAGCCGAACCCCTGCTAGACAGTCTAATGAAAAACTGTTTTTT.

As DNA, the CDR3 is TGTGCCAGCAGCTTAGGGGGGGCATGGGGTACGCAGTATTTT. This gives the protein CASSLGGAWGTQYF. The rearrangement links TRBV7-8 to TRBJ2-3; the D call may be TRBD1 or TRBD2 (6 bases each). Germline CDR1 is SGHVS and CDR2 is FQNEAQ. V shed 1 base and J shed 8 bases, with 13 bases lying between them. CDR3 length: 14 residues.

The V call is TRBV29-1, the J call TRBJ2-7, with TRBD1 identical over 8 bases. Germline-derived CDR1 and CDR2 are SQVTM and ANQGSEA. V was pared by 0 bases and J by 3 bases, with 7 bases of the junction left unmatched. This CDR3 contains 15 residues. CDR3 sequence (DNA): TGCAGCGTTGAAGATCTCCAGGGGGCTAACTACGAGCAGTACTTC. Its protein product is CSVEDLQGANYEQYF.

As concerns this clonotype: No conserved phenylalanine or tryptophan ends this CDR3, so it is likely a read error. This chain joins TRBV4-1 and TRBJ1-1; maybe TRBD1 (5 bases). Per the germline V gene, CDR1 is MGHRA and CDR2 is YSYEKL. There are 14 residues in the CDR3. Trimming left V 4 bases short and J 1 base short, with 10 bases between. This chain's CDR3 is CASSPATGNTEAFI. The CDR3 bases are TGCGCCAGCAGCCCCGCCACAGGGAACACTGAAGCTTTCATT.

This clonotype has just a few counts. The chain has TRBV28 and TRBJ2-7; the D is unclear. The germline CDR1 and CDR2 sequences are MDHEN and SYDVKM. V gave up 2 bases and J gave up 4 bases, with 6 bases separating them. This CDR3 spans 12 amino acids. DNA of the CDR3: TGTGCCAGCAGTTTAATGCTATACGAGCAGTACTTC. Translating it yields CASSLMLYEQYF.

In nucleotides, the CDR3 is TGCAGTGCTAGAGAGATCGCCTCCGACAGGGGAGAAGGTCCTCGCTACACCTTC. Protein: CSAREIASDRGEGPRYTF. The chain joins TRBV20-1 to TRBJ1-2; 8 bases agree with TRBD1. The CDR3 runs to 18 residues. After removal of 0 bases from V and 9 bases from J, the junction contained 21 bases not matched to a gene. In germline, CDR1 is DFQATT, CDR2 SNEGSKA (reference sequence).

This clonotype was seen more than once but under ten times. Germline is not matched at one junction end, which may reflect a read error. J is TRBJ2-3 and V is TRBV9; a weak D match, TRBD2 (5 bases). The CDR3 covers 16 residues. Germline CDR1 and CDR2: SGDLS and YYNGEE. The CDR3 DNA reads as TGTGCCAGCAGCGTAGTGGGCAGTGCTAGCACAGATACGCGGTATTTT. Translated: CASSVVGSASTDTRYF.

This clonotype turned up a few times. The chain joins TRBV29-1 to TRBJ1-2, with a tentative D call TRBD1 (5 bases). The CDR3 consists of 14 residues. V was clipped by 2 bases and J by 7 bases, with 17 bases between them. CDR1 is SQVTM and CDR2 is ANQGSEA in the germline V gene. The CDR3 sequence: CSVEPSGGRRGYTF. CDR3 DNA sequence: TGCAGCGTTGAACCGTCTGGGGGGAGGCGTGGCTACACCTTC.

This clonotype was seen a handful of times. CDR3 sequence (DNA): TGTGCCAGCAGCTATACTAGCGGGGGCCTCCTAAACACCGGGGAGCTGTTTTTT. This sequence encodes CASSYTSGGLLNTGELFF. V usage is TRBV14 and J usage is TRBJ2-2, with 11 bases lining up with TRBD2. V dropped 5 bases and J dropped 2; count of bases not matched to a gene: 10. This CDR3 is built from 18 residues. The germline CDR1 and CDR2 sequences are SGHDN and FVKESK.

This clonotype was seen only a few times. This rearrangement joins TRBV12-5 to TRBJ2-1, with D unresolved. The germline V gene has CDR1 LGHNT and CDR2 FRNRAP. Trimming took off 0 bases at V and 8 bases at J, with 20 bases between the two ends. The CDR3 totals 17 residues. The CDR3 is CASGLVVVPSDRDEQFF. The CDR3 DNA reads TGTGCTAGTGGTTTGGTAGTGGTGCCCTCCGACCGCGATGAGCAGTTCTTC.

This clonotype was seen many times. The J gene is TRBJ2-5, the V gene TRBV11-2; D may be TRBD1 (6 bases). CDR1 and CDR2 from the germline V gene are SGHAT and FQNNGV. Trimming took off 4 bases at V and 1 base at J, with 16 bases between the two ends. CDR3 size: 16 residues. The CDR3 sequence is CASSSYPDSFQETQYF. The CDR3 coding sequence is TGTGCCAGCAGCTCATACCCGGACAGCTTCCAAGAGACCCAGTACTTC.

The gene calls are TRBV7-2 and TRBJ2-2; D is undetermined. V was clipped by 6 bases and J by 6 bases, with 8 bases between them. Germline-derived CDR1 and CDR2 are SGHTA and FQGNSA. There are 12 residues in the CDR3. CDR3 residues: CASSQPPGELFF. The CDR3 coding sequence is TGTGCCAGCAGTCAACCACCCGGGGAGCTGTTTTTT.

This clonotype was seen only a few times. This chain links TRBV30 with TRBJ1-2, with D hard to call. Trimming removed 0 bases at V and 7 bases at J, with 12 bases between. Germline-derived CDR1 and CDR2 are GTSNPN and SVGIG (reference sequence). The length of the CDR3 is 13 residues. The CDR3 DNA follows: TGTGCCTGGAGTGTAGGAGGGAGGTCTGGCTACACCTTC. This encodes CAWSVGGRSGYTF.

This clonotype showed up just a few times. The genes are TRBV7-3 and TRBJ2-7; 7 nucleotides agree with TRBD2. Germline assignment: CDR1 SGHTA and CDR2 FQGTGA. J lost 3 bases, V lost 4 bases, and 15 bases had no gene match. This CDR3 spans 17 amino acids. This CDR3 reads CASSSIRPAGWIYEQYF. CDR3 nucleotide sequence: TGTGCCAGCAGCTCCATACGCCCAGCGGGATGGATCTACGAGCAGTACTTC.

With respect to this clonotype: The junction and the germline gene differ at one end; a read error may be behind it. The chain links TRBV27 to TRBJ2-7; TRBD2 is a possible D gene (6 bases). This CDR3 contains 13 residues. CDR1 and CDR2 from the germline V gene are MNHEY and SMNVEV (reference sequence). Written as DNA, the CDR3 is TGTGCCAGTTCTAGCGCCAGGTCCTACGAGCGGTACTTC. Protein sequence: CASSSARSYERYF.

This clonotype appeared many times. This chain links TRBV4-1 with TRBJ1-2; 7 bases are shared with TRBD1. After removal of 1 base from V and 4 bases from J, the junction contained 3 bases not matched to a gene. The CDR3 covers 14 residues. Germline V gene sequence: CDR1 MGHRA, CDR2 YSYEKL. The CDR3 protein is CASSQGGQVYGYTF. The CDR3 nucleotides are TGCGCCAGCAGCCAAGGAGGACAGGTCTATGGCTACACCTTC.

The chain has TRBV5-1 and TRBJ1-1, with TRBD1 matching 9 bases. Germline assignment: CDR1 SGHRS and CDR2 YFSETQ. The CDR3 contains 14 residues. V was clipped by 3 bases and J by 1 base; unmatched bases: 1. CDR3 nucleotide sequence: TGCGCCAGCAGCTGGACAGGGGCGAACACTGAAGCTTTCTTT. Translation gives CASSWTGANTEAFF.

This clonotype has more than one count but fewer than ten. This chain links TRBV27 with TRBJ2-1, with a possible D match to TRBD2 (5 bases). CDR3 size: 15 residues. Per germline, CDR1 MNHEY and CDR2 SMNVEV (reference sequence). V was cut by 3 bases and J by 8 bases, with 17 bases left in between. The CDR3 is CASSLSAGPGDEQFF. CDR3 in DNA: TGTGCCAGCAGTTTGTCCGCCGGGCCCGGGGATGAGCAGTTCTTC.

As concerns this clonotype: A clone one base away is much larger, so this may be a read error. The chain uses TRBV2 and TRBJ2-3; D ambiguous. The CDR3 has 15 residues. The V gene's germline CDR1 is SNHLY and CDR2 FYNNEI. The CDR3 sequence is CATHRVFRSLDTQCF. CDR3 nucleotides: TGTGCCACCCACCGCGTTTTCCGCAGCTTAGATACGCAGTGTTTT.

Here the CDR3 reads CASSLGDPNTGELFF. DNA of the CDR3: TGTGCCAGCAGCTTAGGGGACCCAAACACCGGGGAGCTGTTTTTT. V and J are TRBV7-9 and TRBJ2-2; D may be TRBD1 or TRBD2 (5 bases each). Looked up from germline, CDR1 is SEHNR and CDR2 is FQNEAQ (reference sequence). V shed 1 base and J shed 2 bases, with 8 bases lying between them. The CDR3 is 15 amino acids.

V gene TRBV4-3 combines with J gene TRBJ2-7; 8 bases align to TRBD1. The CDR3 spans 14 residues. CDR1 and CDR2 from the germline V gene are LGHNA and YSLEER. The ends lost 4 bases at V and 2 bases at J; junction bases unmatched: 4. The CDR3 protein is CASSLTTGAYEQYF. The CDR3 DNA reads as TGCGCCAGCAGCCTCACGACAGGGGCCTACGAGCAGTACTTC.